This T cell receptor (beta chain) was documented in a study of cytomegalovirus exposure and HLA in healthy donors. The study, taken as a whole, reports: Later genetic work tied a missense DCLRE1C variant to beta-chain V and J trimming.

Per the germline V gene, CDR1 is SGHDT and CDR2 is YYEEEE. The length of the CDR3 is 13 residues. V was pared by 3 bases and J by 3 bases, with 9 bases between. Concerning this clone: Antigen unknown.

The PCR employed 60 Vbeta primers together with 13 Jbeta primers. Authors' processing steps: It was a later analysis that counted roughly 80 million unique TCR beta chains, of which some 12 million were shared. Generated by immunoSEQ multiplex PCR, the TCRdb table keeps only in-frame clones and is missing some. V and J calls and clone size follow that table, whereas D and trimming were derived from the DNA. Its clone listing holds 45,000 to 60,000 clones. The receptor was isolated from a female donor in good health and CMV-seronegative. The specimen sequenced was PBMCs. The chain links TRBV5-6 to TRBJ1-1, with D possibly TRBD1 on 6 matching bases. Here the CDR3 DNA reads TGTGCCAGCAGCTCAACAGGGTACACTGAAGCTTTCTTT. This gives the protein CASSSTGYTEAFF. Complete variable domain (other parts from reference TRBV5-6 and TRBJ1-1): DAGVTQSPTHLIKTRGQQVTLRCSPKSGHDTVSWYQQALGQGPQFIFQYYEEEERQRGNFPDRFSGHQFPNYSSELNVNALLLGDSALYLCASSSTGYTEAFFGQGTRLTVV.